This TCR beta chain came from a study of shared clonotypes between healthy human individuals. General observations from the study: As a rule, naive subsets had a larger estimated richness than memory subsets.

Trimming took 3 bases from V and 5 from J; bases not matched to a gene: 9. CDR1 and CDR2 from the germline V gene are SGHNT and YYREEE (reference sequence). The CDR3 is made up of 17 amino acids. This clone was seen only once. Antigen unknown. Genomic DNA belonging to each subset was distributed in equal measure over several immunoSEQ plates. Original data processing: In the immunoSEQ data, sequences were junction-only and lacked quality scores, so filtering differed. TCRdb keeps only in-frame clones here, not all; method: immunoSEQ multiplex PCR. V, J and clone size reflect that table, while D and trimming were determined from the DNA. The repertoire holds approximately 2.5 million clones, with approximately 92% as singletons.

This receptor was obtained from a man younger than 35 in good health. The sample consisted of naive CD4+ T cells sorted from blood. As for subset: CD45RA+ positively selected. The chain recombines TRBV5-4 with TRBJ2-5, with 14 bases aligning to TRBD2. The CDR3 region has the DNA TGTGCCAGCAGCTCTGGGACTAGCGGGAGTACTTCGGAGACCCAGTACTTC. It encodes CASSSGTSGSTSETQYF.